The 16 T cell receptor beta chains below all came from one sample that was sequenced in a study of CD8 T cells in Susac syndrome. Random hexamers primed reverse transcription of roughly 0.5 to 1 ug RNA. One entry per CDR3 protein results from TCRdb running MiXCR on the immunoSEQ multiplex PCR reads. The sample yields 300,000 or so distinct CDR3 sequences, 92% seen once. The sample comprised CD4+ T cells from PBMCs. The origin of the receptors is a human donor with multiple sclerosis.

V usage is TRBV20-1 and J usage is TRBJ2-2, with D possibly being TRBD2 (7 bases). CDR1 and CDR2 (germline): DFQATT, SNEGSKA (reference sequence). CDR3 length: 14 amino acids. The V and J ends lost 6 bases and 2 bases respectively, with 13 bases between them. DNA for the CDR3: TGCAGTGCCGAGGGGGGGCTTAACACCGGGGAGCTGTTTTTT. Its translation is CSAEGGLNTGELFF.

The rearrangement uses TRBV12-3 or TRBV12-4 and TRBJ2-1, with 12 bases aligning to TRBD2. J lost 6 bases, V lost 6 bases, and 6 bases had no gene match. The CDR3 has 15 amino acids. CDR3 in DNA: TGTGCCAGCAGCGGTCCGGGACTAGCGGGCAATGAGCAGTTCTTC. This codes for CASSGPGLAGNEQFF.

The chain uses TRBV27 and TRBJ1-6; D call uncertain. The CDR3 totals 15 residues. The V and J ends lost 5 bases and 0 bases respectively, with 8 bases between them. From germline, CDR1 is MNHEY and CDR2 SMNVEV (reference sequence). CDR3 coding DNA: TGTGCCAGCAGTCATCAGAGCTCCTATAATTCACCCCTCCACTTT. Its translation is CASSHQSSYNSPLHF.

The chain combines TRBV21-1 with TRBJ1-5; TRBD1 was called by the table and not checked on the DNA. TRBV21-1 is recorded as a pseudogene. The CDR3 covers 16 residues. For the CDR3, the DNA is TGTGCCAGCAGCCCTCGGGACCGCCGCGGCAATCAGCCCCAGCATTTT. Translated: CASSPRDRRGNQPQHF.

V usage is TRBV12-3 or TRBV12-4 and J usage is TRBJ2-3; D gene uncertain. This CDR3 comprises 15 residues. Trimming took 6 bases from V and 0 from J, leaving 13 bases between them. CDR3 region: CASSRFLPSTDTQYF. The CDR3 DNA is TGTGCCAGCAGCCGCTTTTTGCCTAGCACAGATACGCAGTATTTT.

The chain joins TRBV29-1 to TRBJ1-2; a weak D match, TRBD1 (5 bases). The germline V and J ends were trimmed by 1 base and 5 bases, with 11 bases remaining between them. The CDR3 runs 13 residues. Germline values: CDR1 SQVTM, CDR2 ANQGSEA. DNA for the CDR3: TGCAGCGTTGAAGGATGGGACGAGTATGGCTACACCTTC. Translating it yields CSVEGWDEYGYTF. Together with reference TRBV29-1 and TRBJ1-2, the CDR3 gives the full variable domain: SAVISQKPSRDICQRGTSLTIQCQVDSQVTMMFWYRQQPGQSLTLIATANQGSEATYESGFVIDKFPISRPNLTFSTLTVSNMSPEDSSIYLCSVEGWDEYGYTFGSGTRLTVV.

This clonotype appeared once. The V and J genes are TRBV7-9 and TRBJ1-1, with D uncertain. In germline, CDR1 is SEHNR, CDR2 FQNEAQ (reference sequence). The V and J ends lost 1 base and 8 bases respectively, with 8 bases between them. This CDR3 has 12 amino acids. The CDR3 bases are TGTGCCAGCAGCTTAGTCGGCGAGGAAGCTTTCTTT. Protein: CASSLVGEEAFF. The entire variable domain, with the rest obtained from reference TRBV7-9 and TRBJ1-1, is as follows: DTGVSQNPRHKITKRGQNVTFRCDPISEHNRLYWYRQTLGQGPEFLTYFQNEAQLEKSRLLSDRFSAERPKGSFSTLEIQRTEQGDSAMYLCASSLVGEEAFFGQGTRLTVV.

V gene TRBV29-1 combines with J gene TRBJ2-2; D is unclear. CDR3 length: 12 residues. Germline CDR1 is SQVTM and CDR2 is ANQGSEA. V lost 3 bases, J lost 0 bases, and 2 bases lay in between. In DNA, the CDR3 is TGCAGCGTTGAGTCGAACACCGGGGAGCTGTTTTTT. This sequence encodes CSVESNTGELFF.

This sequence joins TRBV10-3 and TRBJ1-1, with D uncertain. Deletions cut 3 bases from V and 3 bases from J, with 5 bases between. CDR1 ENHRY and CDR2 SYGVKD come from the germline V gene. The CDR3 length is 12 residues. The CDR3 region is CAISDGYTEAFF. The CDR3 DNA reads as TGTGCCATCAGTGACGGTTACACTGAAGCTTTCTTT.

This clonotype has a single count. The V call is TRBV24-1, the J call TRBJ2-5; tentative D call: TRBD1 (5 bases). CDR1 and CDR2 from the germline V gene are KGHDR and SFDVKD. CDR3 length: 15 residues. Trimming took off 5 bases at V and 5 bases at J, with 17 bases between the two ends. CDR3 region: CATSGTLGPKETQYF. The CDR3 coding sequence is TGTGCCACCAGTGGAACCTTGGGGCCGAAGGAGACCCAGTACTTC.

The chain combines TRBV7-9 with TRBJ2-3; a possible D gene is TRBD1 (5 bases). V shed 4 bases and J shed 1 base, with 12 bases lying between them. The CDR3 extends over 15 amino acids. CDR1 and CDR2 from the germline V gene are SEHNR and FQNEAQ (reference sequence). The CDR3 spells CASSSGQGGTDTQYF. The CDR3 DNA sequence: TGTGCCAGCAGCTCCGGACAAGGAGGCACAGATACGCAGTATTTT.

The chain is built from TRBV6-6 and TRBJ2-7; D perhaps matches TRBD2 (5 bases). The V end lost 6 bases, the J end lost 6 bases, and 24 bases lay between the germline ends. The CDR3 is 16 residues long. CDR1 and CDR2 (germline): MNHNY, SVGAGI (reference sequence). The CDR3 DNA is TGTGCCAGCAGGACGAGCGGCGGAGGCACCGGAGGCGAGCAGTACTTC. This codes for CASRTSGGGTGGEQYF.

This rearrangement joins TRBV5-4 to TRBJ2-5, with D possibly TRBD1 on 6 matching bases. The CDR3 runs 14 residues. CDR1 and CDR2 (germline): SGHNT, YYREEE (reference sequence). Trimming removed 0 bases at V and 5 bases at J, with 11 bases between. Here the CDR3 reads CASSLAGTWETQYF. CDR3 DNA: TGTGCCAGCAGCTTGGCGGGGACATGGGAGACCCAGTACTTC.

V and J are TRBV9 and TRBJ2-3, with D hard to call. CDR3 size: 12 residues. The germline CDR1 and CDR2 sequences are SGDLS and YYNGEE. The V gene lost 2 bases and the J gene lost 3 bases, with 4 bases spanning the gap. The CDR3 coding sequence is TGTGCCAGCAGCGTCGTTACAGATACGCAGTATTTT. This encodes CASSVVTDTQYF.

For this clonotype: One end of the junction is discordant with germline, which a read error may explain. V and J are TRBV5-1 and TRBJ2-2; D is undetermined. The CDR3 totals 14 residues. Germline values: CDR1 SGHRS, CDR2 YFSETQ. CDR3 in amino acids: CANSLLEIGMQLFF. DNA of the CDR3: TGCGCCAACAGCTTGCTAGAAATTGGGATGCAGCTGTTTTTT.

V gene TRBV30 combines with J gene TRBJ1-2; the match to TRBD1 covers 7 bases. In germline, CDR1 is GTSNPN, CDR2 SVGIG (reference sequence). V lost 0 bases, J lost 8 bases, and 6 bases stayed unmatched. This CDR3 is 13 amino acids long. The CDR3 DNA reads TGTGCCTGGAGTGTATCAGGGGGTGTCGGCTACACCTTC. It translates to CAWSVSGGVGYTF. The complete variable domain, with remaining parts taken from reference TRBV30 and TRBJ1-2, reads SQTIHQWPATLVQPVGSPLSLECTVEGTSNPNLYWYRQAAGRGLQLLFYSVGIGQISSEVPQNLSASRPQDRQFILSSKKLLLSDSGFYLCAWSVSGGVGYTFGSGTRLTVV.